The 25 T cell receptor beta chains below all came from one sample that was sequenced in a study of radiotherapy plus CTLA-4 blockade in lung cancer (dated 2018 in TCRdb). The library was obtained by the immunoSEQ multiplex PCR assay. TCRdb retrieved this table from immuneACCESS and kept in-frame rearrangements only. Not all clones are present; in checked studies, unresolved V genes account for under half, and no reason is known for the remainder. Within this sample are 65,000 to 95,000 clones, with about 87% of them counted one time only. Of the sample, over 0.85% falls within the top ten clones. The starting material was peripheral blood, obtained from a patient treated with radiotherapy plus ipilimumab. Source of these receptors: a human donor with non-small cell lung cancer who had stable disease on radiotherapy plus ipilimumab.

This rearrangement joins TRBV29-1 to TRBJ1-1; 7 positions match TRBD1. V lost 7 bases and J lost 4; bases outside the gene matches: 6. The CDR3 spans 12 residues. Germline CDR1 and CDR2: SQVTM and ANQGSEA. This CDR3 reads CSGNAGGTEAFF. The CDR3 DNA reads TGCAGCGGGAATGCAGGGGGCACTGAAGCTTTCTTT.

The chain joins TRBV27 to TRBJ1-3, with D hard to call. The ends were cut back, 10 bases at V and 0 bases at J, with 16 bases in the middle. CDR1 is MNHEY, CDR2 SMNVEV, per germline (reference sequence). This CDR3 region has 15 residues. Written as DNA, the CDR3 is TGTGCCACGCCATCCGGACGTTTCTCTGGAAACACCATATATTTT. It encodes CATPSGRFSGNTIYF.

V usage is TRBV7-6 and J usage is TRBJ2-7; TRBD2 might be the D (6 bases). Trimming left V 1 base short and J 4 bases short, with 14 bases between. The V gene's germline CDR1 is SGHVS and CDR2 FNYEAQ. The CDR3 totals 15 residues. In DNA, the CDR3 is TGTGCCAGCAGCTTAGGAGTTTCGGGGGTATACGAGCAGTACTTC. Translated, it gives CASSLGVSGVYEQYF.

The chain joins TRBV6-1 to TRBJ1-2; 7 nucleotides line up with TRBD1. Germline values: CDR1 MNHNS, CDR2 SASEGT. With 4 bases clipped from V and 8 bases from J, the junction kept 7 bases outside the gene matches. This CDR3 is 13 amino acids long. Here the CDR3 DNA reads TGTGCCAGCAGTGCGAGACAGGGTAGCGGCTACACCTTC. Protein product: CASSARQGSGYTF.

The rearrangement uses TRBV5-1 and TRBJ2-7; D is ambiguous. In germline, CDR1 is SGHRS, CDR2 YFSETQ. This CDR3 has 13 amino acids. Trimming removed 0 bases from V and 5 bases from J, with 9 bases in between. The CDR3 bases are TGCGCCAGCAGCTTGGCCGGGCGCGACGAGCAGTACTTC. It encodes CASSLAGRDEQYF.

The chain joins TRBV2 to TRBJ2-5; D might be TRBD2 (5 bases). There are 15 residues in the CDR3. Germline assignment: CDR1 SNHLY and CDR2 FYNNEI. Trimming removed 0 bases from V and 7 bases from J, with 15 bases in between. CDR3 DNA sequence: TGTGCCAGCAGTGAAGCGCCAGCGAAACGGGGGACCCAGTACTTC. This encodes CASSEAPAKRGTQYF.

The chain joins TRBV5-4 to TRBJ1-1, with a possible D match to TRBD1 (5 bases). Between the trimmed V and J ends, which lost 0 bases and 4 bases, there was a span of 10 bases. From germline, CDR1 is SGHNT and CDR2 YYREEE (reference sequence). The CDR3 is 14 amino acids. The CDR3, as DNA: TGTGCCAGCAGCTTGGCTGGCAGGGCCACTGAAGCTTTCTTT. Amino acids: CASSLAGRATEAFF.

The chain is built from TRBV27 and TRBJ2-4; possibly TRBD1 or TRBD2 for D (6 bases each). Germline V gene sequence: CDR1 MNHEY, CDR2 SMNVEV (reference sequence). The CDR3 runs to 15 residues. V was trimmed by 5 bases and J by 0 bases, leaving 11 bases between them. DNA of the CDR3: TGTGCCAGCAGTCCCGGAGGGGGAGCCAAAAACATTCAGTACTTC. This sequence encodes CASSPGGGAKNIQYF.

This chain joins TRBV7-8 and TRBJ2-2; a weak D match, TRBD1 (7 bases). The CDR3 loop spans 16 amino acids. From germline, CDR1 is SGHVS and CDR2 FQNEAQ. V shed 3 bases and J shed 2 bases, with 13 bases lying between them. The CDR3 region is CASSFGQDYNTGELFF. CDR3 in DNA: TGTGCCAGCAGCTTCGGACAGGACTACAACACCGGGGAGCTGTTTTTT.

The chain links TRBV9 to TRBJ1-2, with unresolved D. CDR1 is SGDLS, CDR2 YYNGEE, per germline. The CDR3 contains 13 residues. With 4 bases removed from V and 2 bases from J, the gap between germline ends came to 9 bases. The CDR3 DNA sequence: TGTGCCAGCAGCCAACAGAGGAACTATGGCTACACCTTC. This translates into CASSQQRNYGYTF.

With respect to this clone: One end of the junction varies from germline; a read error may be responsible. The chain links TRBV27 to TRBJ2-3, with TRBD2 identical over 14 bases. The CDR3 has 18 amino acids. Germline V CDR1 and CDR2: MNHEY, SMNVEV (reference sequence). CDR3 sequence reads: CTSSLTGLAGGRTDTQYF. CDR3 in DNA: TGTACCAGCAGTTTGACTGGACTAGCGGGGGGACGCACAGATACGCAGTATTTT.

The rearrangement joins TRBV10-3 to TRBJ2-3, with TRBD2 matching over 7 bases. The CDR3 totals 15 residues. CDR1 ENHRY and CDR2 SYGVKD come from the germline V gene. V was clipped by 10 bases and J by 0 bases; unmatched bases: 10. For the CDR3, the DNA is TGTGCCACCTCGGGGGGAACTGCTAGCACAGATACGCAGTATTTT. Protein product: CATSGGTASTDTQYF.

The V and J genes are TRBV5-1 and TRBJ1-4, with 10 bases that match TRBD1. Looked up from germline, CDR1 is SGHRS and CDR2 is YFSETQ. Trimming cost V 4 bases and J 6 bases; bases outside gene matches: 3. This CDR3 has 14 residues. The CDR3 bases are TGCGCCAGCAGCCACGGGACAGGGGATGAAAAACTGTTTTTT. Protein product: CASSHGTGDEKLFF.

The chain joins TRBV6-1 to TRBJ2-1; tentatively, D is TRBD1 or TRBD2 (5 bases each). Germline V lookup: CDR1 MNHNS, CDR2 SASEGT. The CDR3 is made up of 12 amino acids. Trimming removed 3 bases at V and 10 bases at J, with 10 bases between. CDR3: CASSDPGREQFF. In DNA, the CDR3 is TGTGCCAGCAGTGACCCGGGACGGGAGCAGTTCTTC.

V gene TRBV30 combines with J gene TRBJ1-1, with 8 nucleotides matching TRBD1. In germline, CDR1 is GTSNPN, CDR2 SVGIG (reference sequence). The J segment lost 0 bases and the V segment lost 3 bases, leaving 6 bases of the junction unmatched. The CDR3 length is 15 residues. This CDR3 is CAWRRDRMMNTEAFF. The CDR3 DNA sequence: TGTGCCTGGAGGAGGGACAGGATGATGAACACTGAAGCTTTCTTT.

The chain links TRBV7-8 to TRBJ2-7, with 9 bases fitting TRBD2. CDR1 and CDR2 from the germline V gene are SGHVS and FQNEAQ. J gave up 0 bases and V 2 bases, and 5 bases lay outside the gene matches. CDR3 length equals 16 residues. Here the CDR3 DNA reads TGTGCCAGCAGCTTACGTTTAGCGGGGGACTCCTACGAGCAGTACTTC. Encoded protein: CASSLRLAGDSYEQYF.

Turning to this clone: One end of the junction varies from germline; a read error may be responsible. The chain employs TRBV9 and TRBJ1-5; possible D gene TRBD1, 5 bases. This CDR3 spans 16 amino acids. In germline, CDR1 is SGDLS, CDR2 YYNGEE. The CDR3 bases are TGTGTCAGCAGCGTATGGGGCCGTTATAGCAATCAGCCCCAGCATTTT. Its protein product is CVSSVWGRYSNQPQHF.

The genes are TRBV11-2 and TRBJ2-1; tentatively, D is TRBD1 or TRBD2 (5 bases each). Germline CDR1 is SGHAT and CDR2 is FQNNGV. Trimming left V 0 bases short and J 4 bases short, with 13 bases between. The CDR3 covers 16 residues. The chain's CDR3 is CASSLDRDTGYNEQFF. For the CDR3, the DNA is TGTGCCAGCAGCTTAGATCGGGATACAGGATACAATGAGCAGTTCTTC.

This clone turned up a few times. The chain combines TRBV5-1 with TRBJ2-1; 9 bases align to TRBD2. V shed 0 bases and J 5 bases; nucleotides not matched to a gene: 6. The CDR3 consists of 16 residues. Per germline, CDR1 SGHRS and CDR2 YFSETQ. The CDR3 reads CASSLAGRGGDNEQFF. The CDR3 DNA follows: TGCGCCAGCAGCTTGGCCGGGCGCGGGGGGGACAATGAGCAGTTCTTC.

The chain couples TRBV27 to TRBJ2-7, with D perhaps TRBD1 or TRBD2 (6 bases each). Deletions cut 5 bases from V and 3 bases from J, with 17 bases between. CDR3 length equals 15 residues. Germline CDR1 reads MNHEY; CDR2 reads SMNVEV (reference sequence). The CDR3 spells CASSPIMRGVYEQYF. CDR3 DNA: TGTGCCAGCAGTCCGATAATGAGGGGGGTCTACGAGCAGTACTTC.

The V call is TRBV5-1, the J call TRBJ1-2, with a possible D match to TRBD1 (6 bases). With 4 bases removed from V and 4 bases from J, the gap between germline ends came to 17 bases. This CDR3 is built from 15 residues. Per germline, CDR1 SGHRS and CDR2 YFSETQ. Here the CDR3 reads CASSPDGGQIYGYTF. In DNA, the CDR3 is TGCGCCAGCAGCCCCGACGGAGGACAGATCTATGGCTACACCTTC. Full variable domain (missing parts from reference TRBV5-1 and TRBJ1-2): KAGVTQTPRYLIKTRGQQVTLSCSPISGHRSVSWYQQTPGQGLQFLFEYFSETQRNKGNFPGRFSGRQFSNSRSEMNVSTLELGDSALYLCASSPDGGQIYGYTFGSGTRLTVV.

The DNA for the CDR3 is TGCGCCAGCAGCTCGACAGAATATGGCTACACCTTC. It yields the protein CASSSTEYGYTF. The chain uses TRBV5-1 and TRBJ1-2; a weak D match, TRBD1 (5 bases). The CDR3 is 12 amino acids. The V and J ends lost 3 bases and 5 bases respectively, with 8 bases between them. Germline lookup yields CDR1 SGHRS and CDR2 YFSETQ.

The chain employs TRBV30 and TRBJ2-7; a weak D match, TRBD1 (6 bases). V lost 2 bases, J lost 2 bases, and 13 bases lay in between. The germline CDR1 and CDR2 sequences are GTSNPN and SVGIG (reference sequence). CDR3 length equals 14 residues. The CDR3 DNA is TGTGCCTGGAGTCCCGGGACACTGACCTACGAGCAGTACTTC. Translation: CAWSPGTLTYEQYF. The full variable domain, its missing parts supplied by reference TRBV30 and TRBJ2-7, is SQTIHQWPATLVQPVGSPLSLECTVEGTSNPNLYWYRQAAGRGLQLLFYSVGIGQISSEVPQNLSASRPQDRQFILSSKKLLLSDSGFYLCAWSPGTLTYEQYFGPGTRLTVT.

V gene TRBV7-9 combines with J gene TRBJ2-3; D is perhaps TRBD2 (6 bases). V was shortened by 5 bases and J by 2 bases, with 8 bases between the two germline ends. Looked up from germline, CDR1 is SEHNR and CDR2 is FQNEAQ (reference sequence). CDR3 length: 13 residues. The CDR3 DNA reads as TGTGCCAGCAGCGCGGGGTTCACAGATACGCAGTATTTT. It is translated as CASSAGFTDTQYF.

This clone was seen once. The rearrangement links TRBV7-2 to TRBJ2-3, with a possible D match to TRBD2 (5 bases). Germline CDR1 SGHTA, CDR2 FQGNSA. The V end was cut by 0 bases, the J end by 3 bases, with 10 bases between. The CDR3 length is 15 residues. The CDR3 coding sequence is TGTGCCAGCAGCTTAGCTGGGAGTCGGACAGATACGCAGTATTTT. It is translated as CASSLAGSRTDTQYF.